Presented here are 10 T cell receptor beta chains from one specimen sequenced in a study of spatial heterogeneity in lung cancer. The time point denotes: sample taken at primary tumor resection. In each case, whole RNA from tumor, nontumor lung or frozen PBMC was sequenced unsorted. TCRdb re-called the 5' RACE reads through MiXCR, storing one row per CDR3 protein. The sample includes 12,000 or so distinct CDR3 sequences, about 6% of them seen just once. The sample was normal lung tissue next to the tumor, taken at surgery. Receptors were obtained from a male donor with early-stage non-small cell lung cancer.

This clonotype was found many times. V is TRBV2 and J is TRBJ2-7; D remains unclear. V gave up 7 bases and J gave up 2 bases, with 12 bases separating them. Looked up from germline, CDR1 is SNHLY and CDR2 is FYNNEI. The CDR3 runs 13 residues. Here the CDR3 DNA reads TGTGCCAGCATAGAAAAGGTTACCTACGAGCAGTACTTC. This sequence encodes CASIEKVTYEQYF.

This clonotype has ten or more counts. The chain recombines TRBV20-1 with TRBJ1-2; D not resolved. V lost 3 bases and J 7 bases, leaving 12 bases between the germline ends. The V gene's germline CDR1 is DFQATT and CDR2 SNEGSKA (reference sequence). The CDR3 is 12 residues long. The CDR3 spells CSASPGMVGYTF. CDR3 nucleotides: TGCAGTGCTAGTCCGGGGATGGTTGGCTACACCTTC.

This clonotype has at least ten counts. The rearrangement uses TRBV6-1 and TRBJ1-2; D possibly corresponds to TRBD1 (6 bases). The V and J ends lost 5 bases and 8 bases respectively, with 12 bases between them. The V gene's germline CDR1 is MNHNS and CDR2 SASEGT. This CDR3 contains 12 residues. The CDR3: CASSNDRRGYTF. CDR3 coding DNA: TGTGCCAGCAGTAACGACAGGCGAGGCTACACCTTC.

This clonotype was picked up many times. The chain employs TRBV5-1 and TRBJ2-7; TRBD1 matches at 8 bases. The CDR3 is 14 residues long. With 3 bases clipped from V and 6 bases from J, the junction kept 8 bases outside the gene matches. CDR1 and CDR2 (germline): SGHRS, YFSETQ. Here the CDR3 reads CASSWRQGSGEQYF. The CDR3 DNA reads as TGCGCCAGCAGCTGGAGACAGGGGTCTGGCGAGCAGTACTTC.

This clonotype is medium-sized (0.01 to 0.1%). The genes are TRBV15 and TRBJ2-7; D gene uncertain. The CDR3 spans 13 residues. Trimming pared 3 bases from V and 4 bases from J, leaving 10 bases between. The germline V gene encodes CDR1 LNHNV and CDR2 YYDKDF (reference sequence). CDR3: CATSRTRQYEQYF. Here the CDR3 DNA reads TGTGCCACCAGCAGGACCAGGCAGTACGAGCAGTACTTC.

This clonotype was observed at least ten times. This chain links TRBV5-5 with TRBJ2-2; 7 bases map to TRBD2. V dropped 4 bases and J dropped 4; count of bases not matched to a gene: 13. CDR1 and CDR2 from the germline V gene are SGHKS and YYEKEE (reference sequence). The CDR3 extends over 17 amino acids. CDR3 protein: CASSPSRPAGSTGELFF. CDR3 nucleotides: TGTGCCAGCAGCCCCTCGAGGCCAGCGGGAAGCACCGGGGAGCTGTTTTTT.

The rearrangement joins TRBV11-2 to TRBJ2-7; 7 positions match TRBD1. This CDR3 is built from 14 residues. The germline CDR1 and CDR2 sequences are SGHAT and FQNNGV. Unmatched junction bases numbered 3, after V lost 1 base and J lost 3 bases. CDR3 coding DNA: TGTGCCAGCAGCTTAGGGGGACAGTACTACGAGCAGTACTTC. Protein sequence: CASSLGGQYYEQYF.

There are many counts of this clonotype. The V and J genes are TRBV30 and TRBJ1-4; D is uncertain. Looked up from germline, CDR1 is GTSNPN and CDR2 is SVGIG (reference sequence). Trimming stripped 1 base from V and 0 bases from J, with 0 bases between. This CDR3 spans 12 amino acids. The CDR3 reads CAWSATNEKLFF. In nucleotides, the CDR3 is TGTGCCTGGAGTGCAACTAATGAAAAACTGTTTTTT.

This clonotype ranks as medium-sized. The gene calls are TRBV6-2 or TRBV6-3 and TRBJ2-3; 7 bases map to TRBD1. Germline loops: CDR1 MNHEY, CDR2 SVGEGT. CDR3 size: 15 residues. The junction had 2 bases not matched to a gene; V was cut back by 2 bases and J by 0 bases. The CDR3 sequence: CASSYRDRSTDTQYF. The CDR3 DNA is TGTGCCAGCAGTTACCGGGACAGAAGCACAGATACGCAGTATTTT.

This clonotype was seen many times. This chain connects TRBV13 to TRBJ2-7; D ambiguous. This CDR3 is built from 13 residues. Germline lookup yields CDR1 PRHDT and CDR2 FYEKMQ (reference sequence). Deletions cut 0 bases from V and 2 bases from J, with 5 bases between. The CDR3 bases are TGTGCCAGCAGCTTAGGGGTCGCCTACGAGCAGTACTTC. This codes for CASSLGVAYEQYF.